This TCR beta chain was profiled in a study of response to subunit inactivated influenza vaccine (dated by TCRdb to the late 2010s). About the study as a whole: The study used deep quantitative T cell receptor repertoire profiling to track responses to a trivalent subunit inactivated influenza vaccine. The study at large found these results: According to the authors, only a limited number of new T cells may be recruited by each seasonal influenza vaccination.

Libraries were constructed by RT-PCR. The instrument given in TCRdb is Illumina HiSeq 2500. Clones were called with MiXCR by TCRdb after fastp trimmed the public reads at Q25, and only in-frame beta chains were retained. Rows matching on CDR3 protein sequence are summarized as one entry with the most common DNA and genes. This sample gives under 550,000 distinct CDR3 sequences in total; under 8.5% of them show up just once. The leading ten clones occupy over 10% of the sample. The CDR3, cysteine through phenylalanine, is 15 amino acids long. The read is trimmed to its CDR3 DNA, 45 bases read in frame from base 1. V was cut back by 0 bases and J by 3 bases, leaving a gap of 15 bases between them. CDR1 and CDR2 are drawn from the germline V gene (reference sequence): DFQATT, SNEGSKA. About this clonotype: Its antigen remains unidentified. Per-nucleotide qualities are absent, and no much larger clonotype sits a single base away.

The sequence was obtained from a man aged 50-75 years who received an inactivated influenza vaccine. Donor details come from another sample of the same person, matched by shared clones. Specimen: PBMCs from blood, collected less than 25 months after vaccination. This chain joins TRBV20-1 to TRBJ2-7; TRBD2 is perhaps the D gene, given 5 matching bases. CDR3 sequence: CSARDPSLEDYEQYF. The nucleotide sequence reads as follows: TGCAGTGCTAGAGATCCTAGCCTTGAAGACTACGAGCAGTACTTC.